The 8 T cell receptor beta chains below all came from one sample that was sequenced in a study of blood T cell repertoires in COVID-19. Repertoires were generated with immunoSEQ multiplex PCR, while TCRdb's copy carries only in-frame clones and drops some. The data hold under 350,000 clones, with over 85% observed a single time. Sequenced material: PBMCs or T cells enriched from blood (not recorded which). Source of these receptors: a woman aged 55-70 years who had recovered from COVID-19.

This clone appeared a single time. CDR3 coding DNA: TGTGCCAGCAGCCAAATGACAGGCGTTAACTATGGCTACACCTTC. Residues: CASSQMTGVNYGYTF. V gene TRBV14 combines with J gene TRBJ1-2, with a possible D match to TRBD1 (6 bases). The CDR3 spans 15 residues. Germline loops: CDR1 SGHDN, CDR2 FVKESK. V was pared by 2 bases and J by 1 base, with 11 bases between.

This chain connects TRBV7-8 to TRBJ2-5; D is possibly TRBD2 (7 bases). Germline V gives CDR1 SGHVS, CDR2 FQNEAQ. Trimming stripped 1 base from V and 7 bases from J, with 13 bases between. CDR3 length equals 14 residues. The CDR3 protein is CASSLGGGGGTQYF. CDR3 in DNA: TGTGCCAGCAGCTTAGGCGGGGGAGGGGGGACCCAGTACTTC.

The CDR3 loop is CASSYQGGRSPLHF. The CDR3 bases are TGTGCCAGCAGTTACCAGGGCGGGAGGTCACCCCTCCACTTT. This chain uses TRBV6-5 with TRBJ1-6, with TRBD1 as a possible D gene (5 bases). Germline V gene sequence: CDR1 MNHEY, CDR2 SVGAGI. The CDR3 loop spans 14 amino acids. The V and J ends lost 2 bases and 10 bases respectively, with 12 bases between them.

V gene TRBV2 combines with J gene TRBJ2-1; the match to TRBD2 covers 13 bases. There are 15 residues in the CDR3. The germline V gene has CDR1 SNHLY and CDR2 FYNNEI. The junction had 8 bases not matched to a gene; V was cut back by 6 bases and J by 9 bases. The CDR3 loop is CASSVGTSGVAEQFF. The CDR3 DNA reads TGTGCCAGCAGCGTAGGGACTAGCGGGGTAGCTGAGCAGTTCTTC. The full variable domain, in which reference TRBV2 and TRBJ2-1 provide the parts outside the CDR3, is EPEVTQTPSHQVTQMGQEVILRCVPISNHLYFYWYRQILGQKVEFLVSFYNNEISEKSEIFDDQFSVERPDGSNFTLKIRSTKLEDSAMYFCASSVGTSGVAEQFFGPGTRLTVL.

The chain links TRBV9 to TRBJ1-5; weak D call: TRBD1 (6 bases). The V gene's germline CDR1 is SGDLS and CDR2 YYNGEE. V shed 0 bases and J shed 7 bases, with 14 bases lying between them. CDR3 size: 15 residues. DNA of the CDR3: TGTGCCAGCAGCGTAGGGGGGGGCGCCGGGCAGCCCCAGCATTTT. Amino acids: CASSVGGGAGQPQHF. Full variable domain (rest looked up from reference TRBV9 and TRBJ1-5): DSGVTQTPKHLITATGQRVTLRCSPRSGDLSVYWYQQSLDQGLQFLIQYYNGEERAKGNILERFSAQQFPDLHSELNLSSLELGDSALYFCASSVGGGAGQPQHFGDGTRLSIL.

As concerns this clone: Germline is not matched at one junction end, which may reflect a read error. V and J are TRBV7-7 and TRBJ2-5; D gene unclear. This CDR3 spans 13 amino acids. CDR1 and CDR2 from the germline V gene are SSHAT and FNYEAQ (reference sequence). CDR3 region: CASSITETQAQYF. The CDR3 nucleotides are TGTGCTAGCAGCATTACAGAGACCCAGGCCCAGTACTTC. Using reference TRBV7-7 and TRBJ2-5 for the parts outside the CDR3, the full variable domain is GAGVSQSPRYKVTKRGQDVTLRCDPISSHATLYWYQQALGQGPEFLTYFNYEAQPDKSGLPSDRFSAERPEGSISTLTIQRTEQRDSAMYRCASSITETQAQYFGPGTRLLVL.

V and J are TRBV7-3 and TRBJ2-1; a possible D gene is TRBD1 (5 bases). The CDR3 consists of 13 residues. Germline CDR1 reads SGHTA; CDR2 reads FQGTGA. The V end lost 6 bases, the J end lost 5 bases, and 11 bases lay between the germline ends. CDR3 bases: TGTGCCAGCAGGATGGGGCCCAACAATGAGCAGTTCTTC. As protein: CASRMGPNNEQFF.

This clone showed up just once. V and J are TRBV19 and TRBJ2-7; 8 nucleotides align to TRBD2. Germline V lookup: CDR1 LNHDA, CDR2 SQIVND (reference sequence). This CDR3 region has 14 residues. Trimming at V came to 4 bases and at J to 5 bases, leaving 7 bases not matched to a gene. CDR3 amino acids: CASSNEREYDEQYF. The CDR3 DNA follows: TGTGCCAGTAGTAACGAGCGGGAGTACGACGAGCAGTACTTC.